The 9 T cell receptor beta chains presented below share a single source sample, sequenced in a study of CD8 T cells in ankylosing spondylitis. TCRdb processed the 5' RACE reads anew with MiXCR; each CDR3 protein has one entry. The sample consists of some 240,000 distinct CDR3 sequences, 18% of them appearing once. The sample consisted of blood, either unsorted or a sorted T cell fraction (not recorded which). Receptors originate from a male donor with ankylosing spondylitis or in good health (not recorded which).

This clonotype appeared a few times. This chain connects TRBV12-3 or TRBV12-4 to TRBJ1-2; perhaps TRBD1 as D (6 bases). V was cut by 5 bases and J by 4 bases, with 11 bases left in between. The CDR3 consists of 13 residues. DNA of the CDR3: TGTGCCAGCAGTCCAGGGGACGCCTATGGCTACACCTTC. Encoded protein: CASSPGDAYGYTF.

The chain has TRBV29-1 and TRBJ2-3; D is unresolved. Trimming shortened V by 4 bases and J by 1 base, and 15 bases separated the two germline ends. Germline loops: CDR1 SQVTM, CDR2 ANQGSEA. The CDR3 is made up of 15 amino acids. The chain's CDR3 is CSVVIQYGGTDTQYF. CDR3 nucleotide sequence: TGCAGCGTTGTCATACAATACGGTGGCACAGATACGCAGTATTTT.

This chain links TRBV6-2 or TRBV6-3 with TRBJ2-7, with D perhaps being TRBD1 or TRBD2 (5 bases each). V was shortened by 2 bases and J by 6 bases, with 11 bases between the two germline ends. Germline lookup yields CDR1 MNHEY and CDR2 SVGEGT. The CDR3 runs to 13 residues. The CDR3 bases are TGTGCCAGCAGTTACGGGGGAAGGGCCGAGCAGTACTTC. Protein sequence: CASSYGGRAEQYF.

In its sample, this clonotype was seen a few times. The CDR3 DNA follows: TGTGCCAGCAGCTTAGAAGTTTTGGCACGCTCCTACGAGCAGTACTTC. Translated: CASSLEVLARSYEQYF. V and J are TRBV11-2 and TRBJ2-7; unclear D gene. The V gene's germline CDR1 is SGHAT and CDR2 FQNNGV. The germline V and J ends were trimmed by 0 bases and 0 bases, with 12 bases remaining between them. CDR3 length: 16 residues.

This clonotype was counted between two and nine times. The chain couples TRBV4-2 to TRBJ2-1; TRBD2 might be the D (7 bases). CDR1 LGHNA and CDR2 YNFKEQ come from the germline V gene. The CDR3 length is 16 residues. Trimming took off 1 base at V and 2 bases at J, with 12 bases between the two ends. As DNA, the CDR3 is TGTGCCAGCAGCCAAGGTGGGAGGGGGACCTACAATGAGCAGTTCTTC. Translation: CASSQGGRGTYNEQFF.

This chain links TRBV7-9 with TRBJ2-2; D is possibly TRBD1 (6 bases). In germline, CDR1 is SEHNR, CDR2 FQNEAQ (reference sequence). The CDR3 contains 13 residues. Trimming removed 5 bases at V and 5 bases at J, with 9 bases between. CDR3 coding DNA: TGTGCCAGCAGCCGCGGACAGACCGGGGAGCTGTTTTTT. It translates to CASSRGQTGELFF.

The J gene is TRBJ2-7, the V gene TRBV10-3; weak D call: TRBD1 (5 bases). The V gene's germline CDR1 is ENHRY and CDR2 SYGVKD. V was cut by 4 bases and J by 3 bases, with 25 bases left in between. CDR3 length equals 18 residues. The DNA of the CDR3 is TGTGCCATCAGTGGGCAAGCCAGCGATCACAGGTACGGCTACGAGCAGTACTTC. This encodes CAISGQASDHRYGYEQYF.

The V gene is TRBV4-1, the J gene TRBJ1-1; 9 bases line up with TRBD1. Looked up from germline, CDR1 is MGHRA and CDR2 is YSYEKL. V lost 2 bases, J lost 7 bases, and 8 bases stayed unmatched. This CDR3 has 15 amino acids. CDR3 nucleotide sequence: TGCGCCAGCAGCCAACGTCAGGGGACAGGGATTGAAGCTTTCTTT. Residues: CASSQRQGTGIEAFF.

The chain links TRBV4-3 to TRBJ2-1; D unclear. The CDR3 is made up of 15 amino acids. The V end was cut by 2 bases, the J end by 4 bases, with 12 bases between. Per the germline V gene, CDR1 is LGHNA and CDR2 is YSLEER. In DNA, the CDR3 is TGCGCCAGCAGCCAACTCCAATCGGAGTACAATGAGCAGTTCTTC. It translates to CASSQLQSEYNEQFF.